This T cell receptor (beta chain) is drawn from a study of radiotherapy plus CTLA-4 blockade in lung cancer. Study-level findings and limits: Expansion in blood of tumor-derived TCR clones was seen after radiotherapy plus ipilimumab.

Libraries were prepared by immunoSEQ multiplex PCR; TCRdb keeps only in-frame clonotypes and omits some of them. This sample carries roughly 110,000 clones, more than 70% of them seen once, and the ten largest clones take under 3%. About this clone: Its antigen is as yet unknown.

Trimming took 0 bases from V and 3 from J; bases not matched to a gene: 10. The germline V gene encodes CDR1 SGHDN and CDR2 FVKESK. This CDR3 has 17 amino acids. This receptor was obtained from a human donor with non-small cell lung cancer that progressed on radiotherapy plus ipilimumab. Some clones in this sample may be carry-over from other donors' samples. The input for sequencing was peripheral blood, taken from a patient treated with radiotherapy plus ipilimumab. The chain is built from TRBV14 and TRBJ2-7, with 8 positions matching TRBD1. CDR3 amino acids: CASSQEIRGRFHYEQYF. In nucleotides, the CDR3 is TGTGCCAGCAGCCAAGAAATCAGGGGGCGCTTTCACTACGAGCAGTACTTC.